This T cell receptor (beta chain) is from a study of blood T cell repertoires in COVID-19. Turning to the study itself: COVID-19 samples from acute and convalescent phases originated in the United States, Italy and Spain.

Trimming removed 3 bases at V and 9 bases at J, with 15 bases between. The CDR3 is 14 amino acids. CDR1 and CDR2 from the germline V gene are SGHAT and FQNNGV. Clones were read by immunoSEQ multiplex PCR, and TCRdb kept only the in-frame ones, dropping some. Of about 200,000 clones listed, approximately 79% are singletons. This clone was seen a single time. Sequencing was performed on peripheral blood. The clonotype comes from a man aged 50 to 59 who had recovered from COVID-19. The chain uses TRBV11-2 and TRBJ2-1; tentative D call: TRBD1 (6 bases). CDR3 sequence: CASSLNRVPGEQFF. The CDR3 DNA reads TGTGCCAGCAGCTTGAACAGGGTACCCGGTGAGCAGTTCTTC.